What follows is one TCR beta chain and its context. It was at deep level that the assay was run. The table came from immunoSEQ multiplex PCR; TCRdb's copy has only in-frame clones and leaves some out. The data show roughly 2,000,000 clones, about 95% seen once. Germline CDR1 and CDR2: ENHRY and SYGVKD. CDR3 length: 14 amino acids. V was cut by 2 bases and J by 3 bases, with 8 bases left in between. Naive CD8 cells lacked CD45RO, underwent positive selection for CCR7 and left out terminally differentiated effector memory CD45RA+ cells. This sample is part of a study of shared clonotypes between healthy human individuals.

Specimen: naive CD8+ T cells sorted from blood. This TCR was sampled from a man aged 18-30 years in good health. The rearrangement uses TRBV10-3 and TRBJ1-3, with a tentative D call TRBD1 (6 bases). CDR3 loop: CAISETGSGNTIYF. CDR3 coding DNA: TGTGCCATCAGTGAGACAGGGAGTGGAAACACCATATATTTT.